The subject of this entry is one T cell receptor (beta chain). Its antigen is currently not known. The record has no base qualities; no much larger clone is one base away. These data come from a study of T cell changes during pregnancy in multiple sclerosis (dated by TCRdb to the late 2010s). Context from the whole study: The study examined how the T cell repertoire changed over the course of pregnancy in women with multiple sclerosis.

The library was built by means of the immunoSEQ multiplex PCR assay. TCRdb stores this immuneACCESS table with in-frame sequences only. Part of the clones is absent; in the studies checked, under half of the shortfall reflects unresolved V genes, and no reason is known for the rest. In this sample the table shows about 70,000 clones, about 94% of which occur a single time. The ten biggest clones cover less than 0.65% of the sample. Relative to germline, V is 3 bases shorter and J is 0 bases shorter, with 9 bases between their ends. The CDR3 numbers 15 residues from cysteine through phenylalanine. Just CDR3 DNA is preserved here, 45 bases in frame from base 1. Via the germline V gene, CDR1 is SGHTA and CDR2 FQGTGA.

The source of this sequence is a female donor with multiple sclerosis, enrolled in a pregnancy study. The material sequenced was peripheral blood, taken in the third trimester of pregnancy. Rearrangement joined TRBV7-3 to TRBJ2-1, with the D segment identity uncertain. This receptor has the CDR3 CASSLGPTSYNEQFF. The DNA reads as follows: TGTGCCAGCAGCTTGGGCCCGACCTCCTACAATGAGCAGTTCTTC.